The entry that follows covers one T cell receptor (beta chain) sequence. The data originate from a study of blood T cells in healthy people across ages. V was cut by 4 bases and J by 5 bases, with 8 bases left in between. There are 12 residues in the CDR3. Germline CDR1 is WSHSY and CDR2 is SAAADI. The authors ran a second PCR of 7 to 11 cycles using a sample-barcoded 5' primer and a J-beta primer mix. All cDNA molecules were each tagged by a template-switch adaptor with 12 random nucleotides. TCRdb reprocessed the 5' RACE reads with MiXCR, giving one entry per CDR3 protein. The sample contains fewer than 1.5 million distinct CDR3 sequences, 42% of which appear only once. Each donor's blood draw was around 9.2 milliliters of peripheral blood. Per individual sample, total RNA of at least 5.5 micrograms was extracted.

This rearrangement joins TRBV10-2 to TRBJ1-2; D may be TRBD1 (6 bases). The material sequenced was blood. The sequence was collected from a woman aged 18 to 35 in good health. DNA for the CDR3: TGCGCCAGCAGTGGACAGGAGTATGGCTACACCTTC. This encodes CASSGQEYGYTF.